Presented here are 30 T cell receptor beta chains from one specimen sequenced in a study of blood T cell repertoires in COVID-19. Assay: immunoSEQ multiplex PCR; the TCRdb copy retains only in-frame clones and omits some. The table records some 150,000 clones, about four fifths of them present only once. The sequencing input was peripheral blood. These receptors came from a human donor with acute or convalescent COVID-19. The donor label of this sample is uncertain.

V is TRBV7-3 and J is TRBJ2-1, with TRBD2 matching over 7 bases. CDR1 and CDR2 from the germline V gene are SGHTA and FQGTGA. V lost 0 bases and J lost 7; bases outside the gene matches: 3. The CDR3 totals 14 residues. The CDR3 sequence: CASSLTNSGNEQFF. In DNA, the CDR3 is TGTGCCAGCAGCTTAACAAATAGCGGGAATGAGCAGTTCTTC.

V usage is TRBV2 and J usage is TRBJ1-5; no firm D call. The CDR3 is 14 amino acids. With 3 bases removed from V and 0 bases from J, the gap between germline ends came to 6 bases. Per germline, CDR1 SNHLY and CDR2 FYNNEI. Written as DNA, the CDR3 is TGTGCCAGCAGTGAGGGCACTAGCAATCAGCCCCAGCATTTT. Translated: CASSEGTSNQPQHF.

The chain recombines TRBV27 with TRBJ2-2; no firm D call. Between the trimmed V and J ends, which lost 1 base and 1 base, there was a span of 4 bases. This CDR3 contains 14 residues. Per germline, CDR1 MNHEY and CDR2 SMNVEV (reference sequence). The CDR3 sequence is CASSLYKNTGELFF. The CDR3, as DNA: TGTGCCAGCAGTTTATATAAGAACACCGGGGAGCTGTTTTTT.

The gene calls are TRBV6-5 and TRBJ1-6, with D possibly matching TRBD1 (5 bases). Germline loops: CDR1 MNHEY, CDR2 SVGAGI. CDR3 length: 14 residues. The V end was cut by 3 bases, the J end by 7 bases, with 10 bases between. The CDR3 protein is CASSYRGPNSPLHF. The CDR3 coding sequence is TGTGCCAGCAGTTATAGGGGCCCGAATTCACCCCTCCACTTT.

The CDR3 DNA reads as TGTGCCAGCAGCGTAGGAGCGGGGCTTAGGGGTGAGCAGTTCTTC. It codes for CASSVGAGLRGEQFF. V gene TRBV9 combines with J gene TRBJ2-1, with TRBD2 identical over 7 bases. The CDR3 runs 15 residues. The trim removed 0 bases at V and 9 bases at J, leaving 9 bases unmatched. Germline CDR1 is SGDLS and CDR2 is YYNGEE.

The gene calls are TRBV21-1 and TRBJ1-3; the table's D call TRBD1 went unverified against the DNA. TRBV21-1 is reported as a pseudogene. The CDR3 is made up of 15 amino acids. The CDR3 sequence is CASSTTGGAGNTIYF. CDR3 coding DNA: TGTGCCAGCAGCACGACAGGGGGCGCGGGAAACACCATATATTTT.

The V gene is TRBV5-1, the J gene TRBJ1-6; 8 nucleotides align to TRBD1. Trimming took 5 bases from V and 10 from J; bases not matched to a gene: 8. The CDR3 spans 14 residues. Germline V gene lookup returns CDR1 SGHRS and CDR2 YFSETQ. DNA of the CDR3: TGCGCCAGCAGGGCAGGGGGCCTTGAATCACCCCTCCACTTT. This gives the protein CASRAGGLESPLHF.

This clone was found many times. This chain uses TRBV6-5 with TRBJ2-7; the match to TRBD2 covers 11 bases. CDR1 MNHEY and CDR2 SVGAGI come from the germline V gene. This CDR3 region has 15 residues. V shed 6 bases, J shed 2 bases, and the junction held 6 bases outside the gene matches. For the CDR3, the DNA is TGTGCCAGCAGCCCCCTAGCGGGGGGTACCTACGAGCAGTACGTC. Its protein is CASSPLAGGTYEQYV.

This chain connects TRBV19 to TRBJ1-2; unclear D gene. The germline CDR1 and CDR2 sequences are LNHDA and SQIVND (reference sequence). V was shortened by 5 bases and J by 7 bases, with 14 bases between the two germline ends. The CDR3 runs to 13 residues. For the CDR3, the DNA is TGTGCCAGTAGTCGGGGTGGCCAAGGTGGCTACACCTTC. This encodes CASSRGGQGGYTF.

CDR3 in DNA: TGCGCCAGCAGCCCTTCAGGCCTCCCGGCCTCACCCCTCCACTTT. It encodes CASSPSGLPASPLHF. The rearrangement joins TRBV4-1 to TRBJ1-6; D is unresolved. The length of the CDR3 is 15 residues. The V and J ends lost 4 bases and 10 bases respectively, with 17 bases between them. Germline V lookup: CDR1 MGHRA, CDR2 YSYEKL.

The V and J genes are TRBV10-3 and TRBJ1-1; 10 bases are shared with TRBD1. This CDR3 spans 14 amino acids. CDR1 and CDR2 from the germline V gene are ENHRY and SYGVKD. After removal of 8 bases from V and 1 base from J, the junction contained 4 bases not matched to a gene. The chain's CDR3 is CAIRTGGPNTEAFF. In DNA, the CDR3 is TGTGCCATCCGGACAGGGGGACCGAACACTGAAGCTTTCTTT.

This chain links TRBV5-1 with TRBJ2-2; D is possibly TRBD1 (6 bases). V lost 5 bases to trimming and J lost 0 bases, with 14 bases between them. Germline assignment: CDR1 SGHRS and CDR2 YFSETQ. The CDR3 runs to 16 residues. CDR3 sequence: CASRFTGPANTGELFF. The CDR3 DNA is TGCGCCAGCAGGTTTACAGGGCCCGCGAACACCGGGGAGCTGTTTTTT.

This clone was seen once. V is TRBV4-2 and J is TRBJ1-1, with D possibly matching TRBD1 (5 bases). CDR3 length equals 15 residues. Trimming cost V 4 bases and J 3 bases, with 15 bases left between them. From germline, CDR1 is LGHNA and CDR2 YNFKEQ. The CDR3 sequence: CASSLSGGGYTEAFF. CDR3 DNA: TGTGCCAGCAGCCTCAGCGGGGGTGGGTACACTGAAGCTTTCTTT.

The rearrangement links TRBV10-3 to TRBJ2-5; tentatively, D is TRBD1 (6 bases). The CDR3 is made up of 15 amino acids. V lost 0 bases to trimming and J lost 0 bases, with 8 bases between them. The germline V gene has CDR1 ENHRY and CDR2 SYGVKD. The CDR3 DNA is TGTGCCATCAGTGAGTCCCAGGGGTACCAAGAGACCCAGTACTTC. This translates into CAISESQGYQETQYF.

Here the CDR3 reads CASSDLAATGELFF. In DNA form, the CDR3 reads TGTGCCAGCAGTGATCTAGCCGCGACCGGGGAGCTGTTTTTT. The chain couples TRBV2 to TRBJ2-2, with D possibly TRBD2 on 5 matching bases. The germline V and J ends were trimmed by 3 bases and 5 bases, with 10 bases remaining between them. The V gene's germline CDR1 is SNHLY and CDR2 FYNNEI. The CDR3 is made up of 14 amino acids.

The chain is built from TRBV4-1 and TRBJ1-2; weak D call: TRBD1 (5 bases). The CDR3 runs to 14 residues. CDR1 is MGHRA, CDR2 YSYEKL, per germline. V was clipped by 3 bases and J by 0 bases, with 8 bases between them. For the CDR3, the DNA is TGCGCCAGCAGCCAGACAGAAGCTAACTATGGCTACACCTTC. Translating gives CASSQTEANYGYTF.

V and J are TRBV19 and TRBJ1-1; D call uncertain. V was clipped by 4 bases and J by 2 bases, with 14 bases between them. Germline V gene sequence: CDR1 LNHDA, CDR2 SQIVND (reference sequence). This CDR3 contains 15 residues. The CDR3 is CASSTHRGQNTEAFF. CDR3 bases: TGTGCCAGTAGTACCCACCGCGGGCAAAACACTGAAGCTTTCTTT. Full variable domain (remainder filled in from reference TRBV19 and TRBJ1-1): DGGITQSPKYLFRKEGQNVTLSCEQNLNHDAMYWYRQDPGQGLRLIYYSQIVNDFQKGDIAEGYSVSREKKESFPLTVTSAQKNPTAFYLCASSTHRGQNTEAFFGQGTRLTVV.

The CDR3: CAISGSNQPQHF. DNA of the CDR3: TGTGCCATCTCAGGGAGCAATCAGCCCCAGCATTTT. The V call is TRBV10-3, the J call TRBJ1-5; D is perhaps TRBD1 (5 bases). Trimming cost V 8 bases and J 1 base, with 6 bases left between them. The CDR3 sequence is 12 residues long. Germline values: CDR1 ENHRY, CDR2 SYGVKD.

This chain joins TRBV27 and TRBJ1-4, with a tentative D call TRBD1 (5 bases). Trimming took 5 bases from V and 4 from J, leaving 17 bases between them. This CDR3 contains 16 residues. CDR1 is MNHEY, CDR2 SMNVEV, per germline (reference sequence). This chain's CDR3 is CASSRSGADHNEKLFF. For the CDR3, the DNA is TGTGCCAGCAGTCGTTCTGGGGCAGACCATAATGAAAAACTGTTTTTT.

The chain has TRBV4-1 and TRBJ2-1, with D possibly being TRBD1 (5 bases). This CDR3 has 16 residues. V was shortened by 0 bases and J by 4 bases, with 13 bases between the two germline ends. Germline V gene sequence: CDR1 MGHRA, CDR2 YSYEKL. In nucleotides, the CDR3 is TGCGCCAGCAGCCAAGAACGGGCAGGGAATTACAATGAGCAGTTCTTC. Amino acids: CASSQERAGNYNEQFF.

The chain carries TRBV5-4 and TRBJ1-1; D is ambiguous. V gave up 7 bases and J gave up 3 bases, with 10 bases separating them. This CDR3 spans 12 amino acids. Germline CDR1 and CDR2: SGHNT and YYREEE (reference sequence). Written as DNA, the CDR3 is TGTGCCAGCTTTTCCGGGTACACTGAAGCTTTCTTT. It encodes CASFSGYTEAFF.

Notes on this clone: Germline and junction disagree at one end, which may indicate a read error. V is TRBV7-6 and J is TRBJ2-5, with TRBD1 identical over 9 bases. The CDR3 totals 15 residues. Germline CDR1 is SGHVS and CDR2 is FNYEAQ. The CDR3 sequence is CASSFTGGAVETQYF. The CDR3 DNA follows: TGTGCTAGCAGTTTCACAGGGGGCGCGGTTGAGACCCAGTACTTC.

This clone was found once. The chain recombines TRBV6-5 with TRBJ2-7; 11 bases fit TRBD2. CDR3 length: 14 amino acids. The V gene's germline CDR1 is MNHEY and CDR2 SVGAGI. J lost 3 bases, V lost 2 bases, and 0 bases had no gene match. CDR3 residues: CASSYGTSGYEQYF. CDR3 sequence (DNA): TGTGCCAGCAGTTACGGGACTAGCGGCTACGAGCAGTACTTC.

The chain's CDR3 is CASSYPSGTGDGEQYF. The CDR3, as DNA: TGTGCCAGCAGTTACCCATCCGGGACAGGGGATGGCGAGCAGTACTTC. V gene TRBV6-6 combines with J gene TRBJ2-7; TRBD1 matches 10 bases. The V gene end was trimmed by 2 bases and the J gene end by 6 bases; junction bases not matched to a gene: 10. CDR1 and CDR2 from the germline V gene are MNHNY and SVGAGI (reference sequence). The CDR3 sequence is 16 residues long.

This chain uses TRBV9 with TRBJ1-2; no clear D gene. The CDR3 spans 11 residues. The V and J ends lost 4 bases and 8 bases respectively, with 9 bases between them. The V gene's germline CDR1 is SGDLS and CDR2 YYNGEE. The CDR3 spells CASSRLGGYTF. The DNA for the CDR3 is TGTGCCAGCAGCAGACTAGGGGGCTACACCTTC. Filled out from reference TRBV9 and TRBJ1-2, the complete variable domain reads DSGVTQTPKHLITATGQRVTLRCSPRSGDLSVYWYQQSLDQGLQFLIQYYNGEERAKGNILERFSAQQFPDLHSELNLSSLELGDSALYFCASSRLGGYTFGSGTRLTVV.

J is TRBJ1-6 and V is TRBV9; 12 bases are a match to TRBD1. V shed 4 bases, J shed 13 bases, and the junction held 9 bases outside the gene matches. The germline V gene has CDR1 SGDLS and CDR2 YYNGEE. The CDR3 loop spans 15 amino acids. CDR3 amino acids: CASSPAGQGAQPLHF. As DNA, the CDR3 is TGTGCCAGCAGCCCCGCGGGACAGGGGGCGCAGCCCCTCCACTTT.

The rearrangement links TRBV5-5 to TRBJ2-7; tentatively, D is TRBD1 (6 bases). The V and J ends lost 1 base and 2 bases respectively, with 13 bases between them. The CDR3 totals 15 residues. In germline, CDR1 is SGHKS, CDR2 YYEKEE (reference sequence). CDR3 sequence (DNA): TGTGCCAGCAGCTTGTCAGGGGACCTGCCCTACGAGCAGTACGTC. Protein: CASSLSGDLPYEQYV.

V and J are TRBV6-5 and TRBJ1-2; 8 bases align to TRBD1. V dropped 6 bases and J dropped 3; count of bases not matched to a gene: 3. Germline CDR1 is MNHEY and CDR2 is SVGAGI. The CDR3 consists of 13 residues. DNA of the CDR3: TGTGCCAGCAGAGCGGGACAGGACTATGGCTACACCTTC. Its protein product is CASRAGQDYGYTF.

The CDR3 nucleotides read TGTGCCAGCAGCCAAGGACAGGGGGCGCCCCTTGGCACTGAAGCTTTCTTT. This encodes CASSQGQGAPLGTEAFF. The V call is TRBV4-2, the J call TRBJ1-1, with TRBD1 identical over 10 bases. CDR3 size: 17 residues. V was pared by 1 base and J by 4 bases, with 9 bases of the junction left unmatched. Germline V lookup: CDR1 LGHNA, CDR2 YNFKEQ.

The chain joins TRBV9 to TRBJ1-2; a possible D gene is TRBD1 (6 bases). This CDR3 is 15 amino acids long. Germline V gene lookup returns CDR1 SGDLS and CDR2 YYNGEE. The V end was cut by 0 bases, the J end by 4 bases, with 13 bases between. The CDR3 bases are TGTGCCAGCAGCGTAGGGGACATAAACCTCTATGGCTACACCTTC. It specifies CASSVGDINLYGYTF. The full variable domain, in which reference TRBV9 and TRBJ1-2 provide the parts outside the CDR3, is DSGVTQTPKHLITATGQRVTLRCSPRSGDLSVYWYQQSLDQGLQFLIQYYNGEERAKGNILERFSAQQFPDLHSELNLSSLELGDSALYFCASSVGDINLYGYTFGSGTRLTVV.